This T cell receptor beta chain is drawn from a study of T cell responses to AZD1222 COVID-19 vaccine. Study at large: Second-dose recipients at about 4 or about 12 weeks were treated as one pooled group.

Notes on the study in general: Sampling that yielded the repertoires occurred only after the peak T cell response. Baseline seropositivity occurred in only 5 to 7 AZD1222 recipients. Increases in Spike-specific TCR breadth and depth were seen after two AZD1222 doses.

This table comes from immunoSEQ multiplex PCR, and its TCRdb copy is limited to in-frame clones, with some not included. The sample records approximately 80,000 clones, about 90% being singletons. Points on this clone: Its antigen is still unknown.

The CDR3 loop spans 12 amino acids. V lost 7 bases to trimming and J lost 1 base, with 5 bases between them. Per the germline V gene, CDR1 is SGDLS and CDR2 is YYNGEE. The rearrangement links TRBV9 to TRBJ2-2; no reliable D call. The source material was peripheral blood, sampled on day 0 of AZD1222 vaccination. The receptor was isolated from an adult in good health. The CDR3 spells CASSGNTGELFF. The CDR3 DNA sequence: TGTGCCAGCTCAGGGAACACCGGGGAGCTGTTTTTT.